This T cell receptor (beta chain) was captured by sequencing in a study of blood T cell repertoires in COVID-19. Some clones are missing from TCRdb's copy, which holds only in-frame ones; the method was immunoSEQ multiplex PCR. The data contain around 180,000 clones, around 67% of them seen just once; the ten biggest clones take up 2.5% to 3.5%. Unmatched junction bases numbered 9, after V lost 7 bases and J lost 4 bases. Germline CDR1 is WNHNN and CDR2 is SYGVQD (reference sequence). CDR3 size: 15 residues. The TCR sequence derives from a woman older than 75 with acute or convalescent COVID-19. The sequenced material came from peripheral blood. The chain employs TRBV10-1 and TRBJ2-2; 7 bases align to TRBD2. The DNA for the CDR3 is TGCGCCAGCACTGGCGGGAGTGATCGCACCGGGGAGCTGTTTTTT. Protein: CASTGGSDRTGELFF.